This entry concerns a single TCR beta chain. The antigen is undetermined. The data are from a study of PD-1 blockade in classical Hodgkin lymphoma. The method was immunoSEQ multiplex PCR; TCRdb's version includes in-frame clones alone and lacks a portion of them. The sample comprises 100,000 or so clones, about 93% of which are singletons, and roughly 1.9% rests with the top ten. Overall study results and limits: At C4D1, TCR diversity had climbed significantly for CD4+ cells, though not for CD8+ cells. Newly diagnosed patients and complete responders had comparable diversity at baseline.

The sample's time point: cycle 4 day 1 (C4D1), after less than 7 weeks of nivolumab. Exposure to brentuximab vedotin varied, and each patient had relapsed following autologous stem cell transplantation. Unmatched junction bases numbered 18, after V lost 4 bases and J lost 6 bases. Germline assignment: CDR1 SGHTA and CDR2 FQGNSA. This CDR3 has 19 residues. V is TRBV7-2 and J is TRBJ2-1; TRBD2 aligns across 10 bases. The TCR was taken from a human donor with classical Hodgkin lymphoma. The sample in question was peripheral blood mononuclear cells (PBMCs), obtained before the fourth cycle of nivolumab. In nucleotides, the CDR3 is TGTGCCAGCAGCTCCCGACCGGCTAGCGGGAGCGATCCCACCAATGAGCAGTTCTTC. Translating gives CASSSRPASGSDPTNEQFF.